These 17 T cell receptor beta chains came from one sample sequenced in a study of blood T cell repertoires in COVID-19. Sequencing was performed with immunoSEQ multiplex PCR; in TCRdb, only in-frame clones are kept and a portion is missing. This repertoire shows around 100,000 clones, 65% to 85% found once; its top ten account for approximately 6.5%. The specimen was peripheral blood. The receptors were sampled from a man aged 55 to 70 with acute or convalescent COVID-19.

The rearrangement uses TRBV5-1 and TRBJ1-3; D gene uncertain. CDR1 is SGHRS and CDR2 is YFSETQ in the germline V gene. Trimming cost V 1 base and J 4 bases, with 15 bases left between them. This CDR3 has 16 residues. The CDR3 is CASSLFTAESGNTIYF. The CDR3, as DNA: TGCGCCAGCAGCTTGTTTACTGCGGAATCCGGAAACACCATATATTTT.

The rearrangement uses TRBV9 and TRBJ2-5; D remains ambiguous. V was cut by 4 bases and J by 4 bases, with 17 bases left in between. This CDR3 contains 15 residues. Per the germline V gene, CDR1 is SGDLS and CDR2 is YYNGEE. CDR3 sequence: CASSRGSGIRETQYF. The CDR3 DNA is TGTGCCAGCAGCCGCGGCTCTGGAATCAGAGAGACCCAGTACTTC.

This chain links TRBV11-3 with TRBJ2-1; TRBD1 matches 10 bases. The CDR3 is 15 amino acids. Germline V gene lookup returns CDR1 SGHNT and CDR2 YENEEA. Trimming took 4 bases from V and 7 from J; bases not matched to a gene: 7. In nucleotides, the CDR3 is TGTGCCAGCAGCTACCGACAGGGGGCGGGAAATGAGCAGTTCTTC. Encoded protein: CASSYRQGAGNEQFF.

The V call is TRBV7-6, the J call TRBJ1-2, with 12 positions matching TRBD1. V trimming: 3 bases; J trimming: 4 bases; junction bases outside the gene matches: 3. CDR1 and CDR2 (germline): SGHVS, FNYEAQ. This CDR3 comprises 15 residues. The CDR3 spells CASSLGQGATYGYTF. The CDR3 nucleotides read TGTGCCAGCAGCTTGGGACAGGGGGCTACCTATGGCTACACCTTC. Variable domain in full (rest from reference TRBV7-6 and TRBJ1-2): GAGVSQSPRYKVTKRGQDVALRCDPISGHVSLYWYRQALGQGPEFLTYFNYEAQQDKSGLPNDRFSAERPEGSISTLTIQRTEQRDSAMYRCASSLGQGATYGYTFGSGTRLTVV.

The V call is TRBV10-1, the J call TRBJ1-1; the D is unclear. From germline, CDR1 is WNHNN and CDR2 SYGVQD (reference sequence). The V end lost 3 bases, the J end lost 1 base, and 12 bases lay between the germline ends. The CDR3 length is 15 residues. The CDR3 reads CASSESSSGNTEAFF. The CDR3 bases are TGCGCCAGCAGTGAATCTTCTTCAGGGAACACTGAAGCTTTCTTT.

The chain links TRBV5-4 to TRBJ1-3, with TRBD1 matching over 7 bases. There are 11 residues in the CDR3. The V gene end was trimmed by 4 bases and the J gene end by 8 bases; junction bases not matched to a gene: 0. Germline CDR1 reads SGHNT; CDR2 reads YYREEE (reference sequence). This chain's CDR3 is CASSQGDTIYF. CDR3 bases: TGTGCCAGCAGCCAGGGGGACACCATATATTTT.

V and J are TRBV25-1 and TRBJ2-7; D possibly corresponds to TRBD1 (5 bases). The CDR3 consists of 14 residues. Germline lookup yields CDR1 MGHDK and CDR2 SYGVNS. Trimming removed 7 bases at V and 5 bases at J, with 18 bases between. CDR3 protein: CASNRAGLIHEQYF. The CDR3, as DNA: TGTGCCAGCAATCGAGCAGGGTTGATCCACGAGCAGTACTTC.

The V call is TRBV7-3, the J call TRBJ2-7; TRBD1 matches 9 bases. CDR1 SGHTA and CDR2 FQGTGA come from the germline V gene. CDR3 length: 15 residues. V shed 5 bases, J shed 3 bases, and the junction held 8 bases outside the gene matches. DNA for the CDR3: TGTGCCAGCAGCCCGCAGACAGGGGGAGGCTACGAGCAGTACTTC. Amino acids: CASSPQTGGGYEQYF.

Here the CDR3 reads CASSWGGQGNTEQYF. In DNA, the CDR3 is TGTGCCAGCAGCTGGGGAGGACAGGGAAATACCGAGCAGTACTTC. This chain joins TRBV5-6 and TRBJ2-7; TRBD1 matches at 8 bases. V shed 3 bases, J shed 6 bases, and the junction held 11 bases outside the gene matches. The CDR3 is made up of 15 amino acids. Germline V gene sequence: CDR1 SGHDT, CDR2 YYEEEE.

This clone was detected only a few times. The J gene is TRBJ2-2, the V gene TRBV5-1; 10 nucleotides align to TRBD2. The CDR3 contains 19 residues. Germline lookup yields CDR1 SGHRS and CDR2 YFSETQ. V lost 0 bases to trimming and J lost 2 bases; unmatched junction nucleotides: 10. As DNA, the CDR3 is TGCGCCAGCAGCTTGGTTGGGGCTAGCGGGGGCTATAACACCGGGGAGCTGTTTTTT. It specifies CASSLVGASGGYNTGELFF.

The chain uses TRBV19 and TRBJ1-3; 7 bases line up with TRBD1. Per the germline V gene, CDR1 is LNHDA and CDR2 is SQIVND (reference sequence). Trimming took 7 bases from V and 4 from J; bases not matched to a gene: 7. The CDR3 covers 14 residues. Here the CDR3 DNA reads TGTGCCAGTAACTCACAGGGGTTCGGAAACACCATATATTTT. It specifies CASNSQGFGNTIYF.

This clone was counted once. CDR3 amino acids: CASRGGSDGGTNYGYTF. The CDR3 DNA is TGTGCCAGCAGAGGTGGATCGGACGGAGGGACTAACTATGGCTACACCTTC. V and J are TRBV5-8 and TRBJ1-2; D uncertain. The V end was cut by 5 bases, the J end by 0 bases, with 20 bases between. Germline V lookup: CDR1 SGHTS, CDR2 YDEGEE. This CDR3 region has 17 residues.

The gene calls are TRBV7-2 and TRBJ1-1; no clear D. V lost 5 bases and J lost 3, with 7 bases in between. The CDR3 spans 12 residues. Germline V lookup: CDR1 SGHTA, CDR2 FQGNSA. The CDR3 loop is CASSLTYTEAFF. The CDR3 DNA reads as TGTGCCAGCAGCCTCACATACACTGAAGCTTTCTTT.

The V gene is TRBV6-5, the J gene TRBJ2-6; TRBD1 matches 7 bases. CDR3 length equals 14 residues. The V and J ends lost 8 bases and 3 bases, in that order; junction bases with no gene match: 4. Germline-derived CDR1 and CDR2 are MNHEY and SVGAGI. CDR3: CASLQGFGANVLTF. CDR3 DNA: TGTGCCAGCCTACAGGGGTTTGGGGCCAACGTCCTGACTTTC.

This clone was seen once. This chain joins TRBV7-2 and TRBJ2-5; 11 bases are a match to TRBD1. The CDR3 extends over 15 amino acids. After removal of 5 bases from V and 4 bases from J, the junction contained 6 bases not matched to a gene. Germline-derived CDR1 and CDR2 are SGHTA and FQGNSA. The CDR3 DNA sequence: TGTGCCAGCAGCCCAGGGGGGACAGGGGGAGAGACCCAGTACTTC. Translated, it gives CASSPGGTGGETQYF. Full variable domain (rest looked up from reference TRBV7-2 and TRBJ2-5): GAGVSQSPSNKVTEKGKDVELRCDPISGHTALYWYRQSLGQGLEFLIYFQGNSAPDKSGLPSDRFSAERTGGSVSTLTIQRTQQEDSAVYLCASSPGGTGGETQYFGPGTRLLVL.

V gene TRBV11-2 combines with J gene TRBJ1-6; D unresolved. This CDR3 has 12 residues. V lost 7 bases, J lost 10 bases, and 11 bases lay in between. CDR1 and CDR2 from the germline V gene are SGHAT and FQNNGV. CDR3 nucleotides: TGTGCCAGCACCCTGGGAGGGTCACCCCTCCACTTT. This encodes CASTLGGSPLHF.

This chain joins TRBV27 and TRBJ1-2; the match to TRBD1 covers 12 bases. Per germline, CDR1 MNHEY and CDR2 SMNVEV (reference sequence). The CDR3 runs 17 residues. J lost 5 bases, V lost 8 bases, and 15 bases had no gene match. CDR3 region: CASRPGGTGGAGYGYTF. The DNA for the CDR3 is TGTGCCAGCCGACCCGGCGGGACAGGGGGCGCGGGGTATGGCTACACCTTC.